This TCR beta chain was captured in a study of OX40 agonist ivuxolimab in advanced cancers. The CDR3 totals 15 residues. With 2 bases clipped from V and 2 bases from J, the junction kept 2 bases outside the gene matches. Germline V gene data show CDR1 as MNHEY and CDR2 as SVGAGI. Clones were sequenced by immunoSEQ multiplex PCR, and TCRdb holds only the in-frame ones, with some missing. The sample lists 65,000 to 90,000 clones, approximately 92% occurring once. The chain recombines TRBV6-5 with TRBJ2-7; 11 bases match TRBD2. The receptor's source is an adult with an advanced solid tumor such as melanoma, head and neck, liver or kidney cancer. The specimen was CD4+ or CD8+ T cells sorted from blood, collected in a trial of the OX40 agonist ivuxolimab. The CDR3, as DNA: TGTGCCAGCAGTTACGGGACTAGCGGTACCTACGAGCAGTACTTC. Translated: CASSYGTSGTYEQYF.